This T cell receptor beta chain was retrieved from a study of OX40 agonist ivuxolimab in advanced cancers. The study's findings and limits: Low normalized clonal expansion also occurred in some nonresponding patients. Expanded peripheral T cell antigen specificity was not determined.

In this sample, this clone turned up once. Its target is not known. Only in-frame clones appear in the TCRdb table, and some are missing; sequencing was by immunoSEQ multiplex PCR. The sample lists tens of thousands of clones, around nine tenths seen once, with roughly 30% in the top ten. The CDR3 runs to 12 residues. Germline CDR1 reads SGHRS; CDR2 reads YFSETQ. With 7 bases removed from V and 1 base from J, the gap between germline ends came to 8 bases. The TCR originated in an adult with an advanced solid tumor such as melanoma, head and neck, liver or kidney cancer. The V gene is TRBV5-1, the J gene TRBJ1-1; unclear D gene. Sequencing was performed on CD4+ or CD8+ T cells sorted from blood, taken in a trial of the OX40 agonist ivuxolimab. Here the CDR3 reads CASGPGNTEAFF. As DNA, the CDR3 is TGCGCCAGCGGGCCTGGGAACACTGAAGCTTTCTTT.